This record covers a single T cell receptor (beta chain). What it binds is not known. Repertoires were generated with immunoSEQ multiplex PCR, while TCRdb's copy carries only in-frame clones and drops some. The sample has under 90,000 clones; roughly four fifths are singletons. This specimen comes from a study of T cell responses to AZD1222 COVID-19 vaccine. Overall study results and limits: Dominant CD4 TCR responses targeted spike regions 160-218 and 743-854. Repertoires were collected only later (after the peak T cell response had occurred). Spike-specific TCR breadth and depth rose after two AZD1222 doses. The donors showed a predominance of white British ancestry and of females, with possible underestimation of clonal diversity.

The starting material was peripheral blood, obtained 28 days after the second AZD1222 dose. This receptor was identified in an adult who received the AZD1222 COVID-19 vaccine.

The CDR3 spells CASSLGGAEGYTF. The CDR3 bases are TGTGCCAGCAGCTTAGGGGGCGCGGAGGGCTACACCTTC. The chain joins TRBV7-9 to TRBJ1-2; D possibly corresponds to TRBD1 (5 bases). The CDR3 loop spans 13 amino acids. V was pared by 1 base and J by 8 bases, with 11 bases between. In germline, CDR1 is SEHNR, CDR2 FQNEAQ (reference sequence). Together with reference TRBV7-9 and TRBJ1-2, the CDR3 gives the full variable domain: DTGVSQNPRHKITKRGQNVTFRCDPISEHNRLYWYRQTLGQGPEFLTYFQNEAQLEKSRLLSDRFSAERPKGSFSTLEIQRTEQGDSAMYLCASSLGGAEGYTFGSGTRLTVV.